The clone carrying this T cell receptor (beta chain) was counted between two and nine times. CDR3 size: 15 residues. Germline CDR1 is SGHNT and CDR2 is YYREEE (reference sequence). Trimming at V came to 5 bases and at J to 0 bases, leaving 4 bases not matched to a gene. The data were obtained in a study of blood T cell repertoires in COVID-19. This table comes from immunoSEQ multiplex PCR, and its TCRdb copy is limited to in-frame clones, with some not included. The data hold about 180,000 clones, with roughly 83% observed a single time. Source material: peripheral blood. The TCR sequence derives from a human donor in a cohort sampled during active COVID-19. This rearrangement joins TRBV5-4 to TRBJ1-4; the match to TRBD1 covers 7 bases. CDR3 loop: CASRHGTATNEKLFF. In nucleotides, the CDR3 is TGTGCCAGCAGACACGGGACAGCAACTAATGAAAAACTGTTTTTT.